This T cell receptor (beta chain) was profiled in a study of PD-1 blockade in classical Hodgkin lymphoma. For the study at large: Administration of nivolumab to patients was at 3 mg/kg intravenously every 2 weeks.

There was relapse after autologous stem cell transplantation in every patient, and there was variation in brentuximab vedotin exposure. The assay was immunoSEQ multiplex PCR, and TCRdb's table has in-frame clones only and misses some. The table includes roughly 12,000 clones, around 83% detected once. About this clone: What it binds is not known.

This CDR3 is 16 amino acids long. Germline V gene sequence: CDR1 SGHTA, CDR2 FQGNSA. Trimming removed 1 base at V and 4 bases at J, with 14 bases between. Whole-study results and caveats: In newly diagnosed patients, baseline TCR diversity was reportedly below that of healthy donors.

The rearrangement joins TRBV7-2 to TRBJ2-1, with D perhaps matching TRBD2 (5 bases). The receptor comes from a human donor with classical Hodgkin lymphoma. This sample comprised peripheral blood mononuclear cells (PBMCs), obtained at baseline. CDR3 coding DNA: TGTGCCAGCAGCTTAGTAGACTACGGGCGTTACAATGAGCAGTTCTTC. Protein: CASSLVDYGRYNEQFF.